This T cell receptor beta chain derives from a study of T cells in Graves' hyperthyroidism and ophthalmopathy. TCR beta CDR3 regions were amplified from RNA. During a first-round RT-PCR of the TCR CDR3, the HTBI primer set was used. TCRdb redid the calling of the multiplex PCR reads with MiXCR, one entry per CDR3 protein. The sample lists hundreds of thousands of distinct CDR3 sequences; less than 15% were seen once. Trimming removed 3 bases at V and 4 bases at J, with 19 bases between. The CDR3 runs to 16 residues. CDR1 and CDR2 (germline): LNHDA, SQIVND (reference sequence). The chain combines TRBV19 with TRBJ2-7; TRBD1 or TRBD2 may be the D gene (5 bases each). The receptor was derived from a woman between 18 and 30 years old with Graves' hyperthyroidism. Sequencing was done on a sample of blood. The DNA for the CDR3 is TGTGCCAGTAGTATTCATCTGGGACCGGTCCCTTACGAGCAGTACTTC. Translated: CASSIHLGPVPYEQYF. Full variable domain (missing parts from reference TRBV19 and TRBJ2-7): DGGITQSPKYLFRKEGQNVTLSCEQNLNHDAMYWYRQDPGQGLRLIYYSQIVNDFQKGDIAEGYSVSREKKESFPLTVTSAQKNPTAFYLCASSIHLGPVPYEQYFGPGTRLTVT.